Listed below are T cell receptor beta chains from one sample, sequenced in a study of T cells in Graves' hyperthyroidism and ophthalmopathy. TCRdb reanalysed the multiplex PCR reads using MiXCR and keeps one entry per CDR3 protein. The table shows some 270,000 distinct CDR3 sequences, with 13% occurring only once. The sample taken for sequencing was blood. Source of these receptors: a woman under 40 with Graves' hyperthyroidism that later progressed to Graves' ophthalmopathy. Each CDR3 is given with its conserved first and last residue. A D gene is named only where the DNA matches it firmly. Only some rows state a clone size, as once, few, many or a class for expanded clones.

TRBJ1-5	.	TRBV28	many	CASSLGHRQPQHF	TGTGCCAGCAGTTTGGGGCACCGTCAGCCCCAGCATTTT
TRBJ2-7	.	TRBV28	many	CASSLGGGTYEQYF	TGTGCCAGCAGCCTAGGGGGAGGGACCTACGAGCAGTACTTC
TRBJ2-5	.	TRBV7-9	many	CASSPIGTQYF	TGTGCCAGCAGCCCAATAGGGACCCAGTACTTC
TRBJ1-1	.	TRBV28	many	CASSLLDSKAFF	TGTGCCAGCAGTTTATTAGACAGTAAAGCTTTCTTT
TRBJ1-5	TRBD1	TRBV28	many	CASSLPGGGQPQHF	TGTGCCAGCAGTTTACCAGGGGGAGGACAGCCCCAGCATTTT
TRBJ2-1	TRBD2	TRBV15	few	CATSRRLAEDNEQFF	TGTGCCACCAGCAGAAGACTAGCGGAGGACAATGAGCAGTTCTTC
TRBJ2-3	TRBD2	TRBV2	many	CASGRAGSTDTQYF	TGTGCCAGCGGGAGGGCGGGGTCCACAGATACGCAGTATTTT
TRBJ2-1	TRBD2	TRBV20-1	many	CSARGVRTSENNEQFF	TGCAGTGCTAGAGGGGTACGGACTAGCGAGAACAATGAGCAGTTCTTC
TRBJ2-5	.	TRBV29-1	many	CSVGGGSGETQYF	TGCAGCGTGGGGGGCGGGAGCGGAGAGACCCAGTACTTC
TRBJ2-1	.	TRBV30	.	CAWSPSRVVGFF	TGTGCCTGGAGTCCATCCCGGGTAGTAGGCTTCTTC
TRBJ2-3	TRBD2	TRBV28	many	CASSSSGFTDTQYF	TGTGCCAGCAGTTCTAGCGGCTTCACAGATACGCAGTATTTT
TRBJ2-7	.	TRBV30	many	CACQTLPGEQYF	TGTGCCTGTCAGACTCTGCCTGGCGAGCAGTACTTC
TRBJ2-4	.	TRBV29-1	many	CSVEPVGVAKNIQYF	TGCAGCGTTGAACCCGTTGGAGTGGCCAAAAACATTCAGTACTTC
TRBJ2-1	TRBD2	TRBV28	.	CASSLSDPGLAGDSAEQFF	TGTGCCAGCAGTTTAAGCGACCCGGGACTAGCGGGAGATTCTGCTGAGCAGTTCTTC
TRBJ2-3	TRBD2	TRBV9	.	CASSSQLAGNTDTQYF	TGTGCCAGCAGCTCTCAACTAGCGGGGAACACAGATACGCAGTATTTT
TRBJ1-5	.	TRBV4-1	.	CASSFTSNREGNQPQHF	TGCGCCAGCAGCTTTACTAGTAACAGGGAAGGCAATCAGCCCCAGCATTTT
TRBJ2-1	.	TRBV7-9	many	CASTYSPAYNEQFF	TGTGCCAGCACCTATTCCCCAGCCTACAATGAGCAGTTCTTC
TRBJ1-3	.	TRBV7-9	.	CASSFPESSGNTIYF	TGTGCCAGCAGCTTTCCGGAGAGCTCTGGAAACACCATATATTTT
TRBJ2-3	TRBD2	TRBV6-2/TRBV6-3	many	CASRISGKDTQYF	TGTGCCAGCAGGATTAGCGGGAAGGATACGCAGTATTTT
TRBJ2-3	TRBD1	TRBV29-1	many	CSVDSDRLDTQYF	TGCAGCGTTGACTCGGACAGGTTGGATACGCAGTATTTT
TRBJ2-5	TRBD1	TRBV2	many	CASRGQGAGETQYF	TGTGCCAGCAGGGGACAGGGGGCTGGGGAGACCCAGTACTTC
TRBJ2-1	.	TRBV7-2	many	CASSRRWDEQFF	TGTGCCAGCAGCCGACGTTGGGATGAGCAGTTCTTC
TRBJ2-2	.	TRBV9	.	CASSVAISAGELFF	TGTGCCAGCAGCGTAGCGATAAGTGCCGGGGAGCTGTTTTTT
TRBJ2-7	.	TRBV11-2	many	CASSQVGVYEQYF	TGTGCCAGCAGCCAGGTTGGGGTCTACGAGCAGTACTTC
TRBJ2-3	TRBD1	TRBV19	.	CASSWGQGSDTQYF	TGTGCCAGTAGTTGGGGACAGGGTTCAGATACGCAGTATTTT
TRBJ2-5	TRBD2	TRBV4-2	many	CASSQPPGLAGAHAQETQYF	TGTGCCAGCAGCCAACCTCCGGGACTAGCGGGCGCCCACGCCCAAGAGACCCAGTACTTC
TRBJ2-3	TRBD2	TRBV5-5	.	CASSLWASGRGTDTQYF	TGTGCCAGCAGCTTGTGGGCTAGCGGGAGGGGAACAGATACGCAGTATTTT
TRBJ1-3	.	TRBV4-3	.	CASSQGTGQSRNTIYF	TGCGCCAGCAGCCAAGGGACCGGACAGTCTAGAAACACCATATATTTT
TRBJ2-7	TRBD1	TRBV7-9	many	CASSSLPGQSYEQYF	TGTGCCAGCAGCTCACTTCCGGGACAGTCCTACGAGCAGTACTTC
TRBJ2-5	TRBD2	TRBV4-2	few	CASSKGVYMREGQETQYF	TGTGCCAGCAGCAAAGGGGTGTATATGCGGGAGGGTCAAGAGACCCAGTACTTC
TRBJ2-7	TRBD2	TRBV28	many	CASSSRGVLAGAREQYF	TGTGCCAGCAGTTCCAGAGGGGTACTAGCGGGAGCCCGCGAGCAGTACTTC
TRBJ2-7	TRBD2	TRBV28	many	CASSPGGRTFYEQYF	TGTGCCAGCAGTCCGGGGGGACGGACCTTCTACGAGCAGTACTTC
TRBJ2-7	.	TRBV7-2	.	CASLWGANYEQYF	TGTGCCAGCTTATGGGGTGCCAACTACGAGCAGTACTTC
TRBJ2-3	TRBD1	TRBV7-9	many	CASSLSGQDTDTQYF	TGTGCCAGCAGTCTTTCGGGACAGGACACAGATACGCAGTATTTT
TRBJ2-2	TRBD1	TRBV7-9	many	CASSSRQGSNTGELFF	TGTGCCAGCAGCTCCCGACAGGGGTCCAACACCGGGGAGCTGTTTTTT
TRBJ1-4	.	TRBV2	many	CASIELVTNEKLFF	TGTGCCAGCATCGAGCTTGTAACTAATGAAAAACTGTTTTTT
TRBJ2-5	TRBD1	TRBV7-9	many	CASSFETGKETQYF	TGTGCCAGCAGCTTCGAGACAGGGAAAGAGACCCAGTACTTC
TRBJ2-3	TRBD2	TRBV11-2	.	CASSLSGTSGNTQYF	TGTGCCAGCAGCTTAAGCGGGACTAGCGGGAATACGCAGTATTTT
TRBJ2-3	.	TRBV7-2	many	CASSQRGPTDTQYF	TGTGCCAGCAGCCAACGTGGGCCCACAGATACGCAGTATTTT
TRBJ1-2	.	TRBV4-3	few	CASSARDDPNYGYTF	TGCGCCAGCAGCGCGCGGGACGATCCAAACTATGGCTACACCTTC
TRBJ1-6	.	TRBV18	many	CASSPKVSDDNSPLHF	TGTGCCAGCTCACCAAAGGTGTCGGACGATAATTCACCCCTCCACTTT